This T cell receptor beta chain stems from a study of regulatory T cells in long-lasting Graves disease. General study findings and limits: Patients with persistent disease showed a bias toward TRBV28, TRBJ1-2 and TRBJ2-5. Graves' patients with persistent disease showed TCR diversity lower than patients newly diagnosed.

The germline CDR1 and CDR2 sequences are KGHDR and SFDVKD. There are 14 residues in the CDR3. Trimming removed 0 bases from V and 1 base from J, with 2 bases in between. The time point denotes: persistent/refractory GD, antithyroid drugs over 5 years with positive TRAb. After RNA was extracted from PBMCs, the TCR library was made from it. Graves' disease diagnoses followed American Thyroid Association guidelines. A remark on this clonotype: What it recognizes is unknown.

Construction of TCR beta libraries relied on iRepertoire HTBI primers and on Arm-PCR targeting CDR3 regions. TCRdb analysed the multiplex PCR reads with MiXCR anew, one entry per CDR3 protein. Seen here are approximately 290,000 distinct CDR3 sequences, 22% observed once, and the top ten hold roughly three fifths. The sequences come from peripheral blood mononuclear cells (PBMCs), collected when the disease was refractory, from a patient treated with antithyroid drugs. The chain has TRBV24-1 and TRBJ2-2; D is ambiguous. The sequence came from a female donor with Graves disease. CDR3 sequence reads: CATSDLKNTGELFF. CDR3 nucleotide sequence: TGTGCCACCAGTGATTTGAAGAACACCGGGGAGCTGTTTTTT.